These 31 T cell receptor beta chains were all obtained from the same sample, sequenced in a study of shared T cell receptors in the human thymus. Profiling relied on immunoSEQ multiplex PCR, and the TCRdb table lists in-frame clones only, not all of them. Of approximately 730,000 clones listed, 80% to 90% are singletons. This same sample was also taken into another study, of human thymus T cells.

The sequenced sample was thymocytes. All receptors come from a girl under three years old with a congenital heart defect.

CDR3 nucleotides: TGTGCCAGCAGTTTACGCCCTAGCGGGGGGCCAGAGAGGACCGGGGAGCTGTTTTTT. Translating gives CASSLRPSGGPERTGELFF. The V call is TRBV27, the J call TRBJ2-2; 11 nucleotides align to TRBD2. Germline V gene sequence: CDR1 MNHEY, CDR2 SMNVEV (reference sequence). The CDR3 is 19 residues long. Trimming removed 2 bases from V and 5 bases from J; junction bases left unmatched: 13.

The count of this clone is one. The rearrangement joins TRBV5-8 to TRBJ1-1; D possibly corresponds to TRBD1 (5 bases). Looked up from germline, CDR1 is SGHTS and CDR2 is YDEGEE. There are 17 residues in the CDR3. Trimming removed 4 bases from V and 1 base from J, with 20 bases in between. CDR3 DNA: TGTGCCAGCAGCCCCAGTGCCTGGACACCGGCGAACACTGAAGCTTTCTTT. Protein: CASSPSAWTPANTEAFF.

This clone was recorded only once. The V and J genes are TRBV6-6 and TRBJ1-6, with D perhaps TRBD1 (5 bases). The CDR3 totals 15 residues. CDR1 is MNHNY, CDR2 SVGAGI, per germline (reference sequence). V dropped 0 bases and J dropped 10 bases, with 13 bases sitting between them. The CDR3 nucleotides are TGTGCCAGCAGTTACTCCGGCAGGGTGGGGTCACCCCTCCACTTT. It encodes CASSYSGRVGSPLHF.

V and J are TRBV12-5 and TRBJ1-1, with 7 bases that match TRBD1. V lost 3 bases, J lost 0 bases, and 13 bases stayed unmatched. Germline V gives CDR1 LGHNT, CDR2 FRNRAP. The CDR3 spans 18 residues. The CDR3 coding sequence is TGTGCTAGTGGTTTTTTCATCTCCCAAAGGGGGCTGAACACTGAAGCTTTCTTT. It encodes CASGFFISQRGLNTEAFF. Drawing the rest from reference TRBV12-5 and TRBJ1-1, the complete variable domain is DARVTQTPRHKVTEMGQEVTMRCQPILGHNTVFWYRQTMMQGLELLAYFRNRAPLDDSGMPKDRFSAEMPDATLATLKIQPSEPRDSAVYFCASGFFISQRGLNTEAFFGQGTRLTVV.

The CDR3 protein is CASSRRGQGACEQFF. For the CDR3, the DNA is TGTGCCAGTAGTCGCCGCGGACAGGGGGCTTGTGAGCAGTTCTTC. The chain is built from TRBV19 and TRBJ2-1, with 11 bases identical to TRBD1. V lost 5 bases to trimming and J lost 9 bases; unmatched junction nucleotides: 9. The CDR3 sequence is 15 residues long. Germline CDR1 and CDR2: LNHDA and SQIVND (reference sequence).

This sequence joins TRBV7-2 and TRBJ1-2; 9 nucleotides match TRBD1. This CDR3 region has 18 residues. Unmatched junction bases numbered 12, after V lost 0 bases and J lost 4 bases. CDR1 and CDR2 from the germline V gene are SGHTA and FQGNSA. The CDR3 DNA reads TGTGCCAGCAGCTTAGCGTTGGGACAGGGCCTTTATATCTATGGCTACACCTTC. This encodes CASSLALGQGLYIYGYTF.

This chain links TRBV10-3 with TRBJ1-2; TRBD1 matches 8 bases. This CDR3 has 13 amino acids. CDR1 is ENHRY, CDR2 SYGVKD, per germline. V dropped 10 bases and J dropped 3; count of bases not matched to a gene: 7. CDR3 protein: CANRQGWYYGYTF. The DNA of the CDR3 is TGTGCCAACCGACAGGGGTGGTACTATGGCTACACCTTC.

This chain links TRBV5-6 with TRBJ2-5, with D tentatively TRBD2 (5 bases). The germline CDR1 and CDR2 sequences are SGHDT and YYEEEE. The V gene lost 4 bases and the J gene lost 3 bases, with 13 bases spanning the gap. This CDR3 has 14 residues. CDR3: CASSRRTGEETQYF. For the CDR3, the DNA is TGTGCCAGCAGCCGGCGGACCGGGGAAGAGACCCAGTACTTC.

The chain recombines TRBV5-5 with TRBJ2-3, with unresolved D. The V end lost 4 bases, the J end lost 5 bases, and 11 bases lay between the germline ends. The CDR3 has 13 amino acids. Looked up from germline, CDR1 is SGHKS and CDR2 is YYEKEE (reference sequence). CDR3 DNA sequence: TGTGCCAGCAGCCGACCGCACAGAGATACGCAGTATTTT. As protein: CASSRPHRDTQYF.

The chain combines TRBV2 with TRBJ2-7; 8 positions match TRBD2. CDR3 length equals 16 residues. Germline V lookup: CDR1 SNHLY, CDR2 FYNNEI. V lost 3 bases, J lost 2 bases, and 9 bases stayed unmatched. The CDR3 loop is CASSDLRGATTYEQYF. The CDR3 DNA reads TGTGCCAGCAGTGATTTGCGGGGGGCCACCACCTACGAGCAGTACTTC.

V and J are TRBV7-3 and TRBJ2-3; 7 bases are shared with TRBD1. Trimming cost V 5 bases and J 1 base; bases outside gene matches: 15. The CDR3 covers 18 residues. Germline V gives CDR1 SGHTA, CDR2 FQGTGA. The CDR3 bases are TGTGCCAGCAGCCGACCCTCTGACAGGGAAGGAGGCACAGATACGCAGTATTTT. Its translation is CASSRPSDREGGTDTQYF.

This chain joins TRBV2 and TRBJ2-3; D gene ambiguous. Germline loops: CDR1 SNHLY, CDR2 FYNNEI. The CDR3 has 15 residues. The germline V and J ends were trimmed by 1 base and 1 base, with 9 bases remaining between them. The CDR3, as DNA: TGTGCCAGCAGTGAAGGGGCATGGTGCACAGATACGCAGTATTTT. It codes for CASSEGAWCTDTQYF.

The chain couples TRBV4-2 to TRBJ1-2, with D tentatively TRBD1 (6 bases). The V and J ends lost 5 bases and 4 bases respectively, with 17 bases between them. Germline V lookup: CDR1 LGHNA, CDR2 YNFKEQ. The CDR3 length is 15 residues. The chain's CDR3 is CASSGDRGGGYGYTF. DNA of the CDR3: TGTGCCAGCAGCGGTGATAGGGGAGGGGGCTATGGCTACACCTTC.

The rearrangement joins TRBV10-2 to TRBJ2-2; TRBD1 aligns across 9 bases. Germline CDR1 is WSHSY and CDR2 is SAAADI. The CDR3 loop spans 19 amino acids. The J segment lost 7 bases and the V segment lost 5 bases, leaving 20 bases of the junction unmatched. In nucleotides, the CDR3 is TGCGCCAGCAGTCCTATCTTACCCTTCGGGGGACAGGGACACGGGGAGCTGTTTTTT. This gives the protein CASSPILPFGGQGHGELFF.

This chain connects TRBV11-2 to TRBJ1-1; 7 bases are a match to TRBD1. The CDR3 sequence is 13 residues long. The V gene end was trimmed by 3 bases and the J gene end by 7 bases; junction bases not matched to a gene: 5. Germline CDR1 reads SGHAT; CDR2 reads FQNNGV. The CDR3 nucleotides are TGTGCCAGCAGCTTCTACAGGGGCAATGAAGCTTTCTTT. It translates to CASSFYRGNEAFF.

The chain carries TRBV14 and TRBJ2-3, with 10 bases aligning to TRBD2. The CDR3 sequence is 20 residues long. Germline V gene sequence: CDR1 SGHDN, CDR2 FVKESK. With 1 base clipped from V and 2 bases from J, the junction kept 15 bases outside the gene matches. CDR3 loop: CASSQGLAGGPDRLTDTQYF. CDR3 DNA: TGTGCCAGCAGCCAAGGTTTAGCGGGGGGCCCCGACCGGCTCACAGATACGCAGTATTTT. Together with reference TRBV14 and TRBJ2-3, the CDR3 gives the full variable domain: EAGVTQFPSHSVIEKGQTVTLRCDPISGHDNLYWYRRVMGKEIKFLLHFVKESKQDESGMPNNRFLAERTGGTYSTLKVQPAELEDSGVYFCASSQGLAGGPDRLTDTQYFGPGTRLTVL.

The J gene is TRBJ1-1, the V gene TRBV20-1, with a weak D call TRBD1 (5 bases). This CDR3 comprises 11 residues. The germline gives CDR1 DFQATT, CDR2 SNEGSKA (reference sequence). CDR3 region: CMRGVFTEAFF. CDR3 nucleotide sequence: TGCATGCGGGGGGTTTTCACTGAAGCTTTCTTT.

This clone occurred a few times. The rearrangement links TRBV5-6 to TRBJ2-7; 14 nucleotides line up with TRBD2. The V and J ends lost 3 bases and 3 bases, in that order; junction bases with no gene match: 11. Germline-derived CDR1 and CDR2 are SGHDT and YYEEEE. The CDR3 length is 18 residues. In nucleotides, the CDR3 is TGTGCCAGCAGCTCAAAACCAGGGACTAGCGGGGGCCACTACGAGCAGTACTTC. Amino acids: CASSSKPGTSGGHYEQYF.

The CDR3 region is CASSLSPGASYEQYF. The CDR3 nucleotides read TGTGCCAGCAGCTTATCGCCAGGGGCCTCCTACGAGCAGTACTTC. This chain connects TRBV7-9 to TRBJ2-7; a weak D match, TRBD1 (6 bases). Trimming pared 2 bases from V and 0 bases from J, leaving 11 bases between. This CDR3 comprises 15 residues. The germline V gene encodes CDR1 SEHNR and CDR2 FQNEAQ (reference sequence).

V and J are TRBV6-6 and TRBJ1-5; a weak D match, TRBD1 (5 bases). V was shortened by 8 bases and J by 2 bases, with 19 bases between the two germline ends. CDR3 size: 16 residues. CDR1 and CDR2 (germline): MNHNY, SVGAGI (reference sequence). CDR3 DNA sequence: TGTGCCAGCGAAAACGAGAGGGGAGGGGGCAATCAGCCCCAGCATTTT. It codes for CASENERGGGNQPQHF.

This clone was detected once. This chain joins TRBV5-1 and TRBJ1-1; maybe TRBD1 (6 bases). Germline CDR1 reads SGHRS; CDR2 reads YFSETQ. The CDR3 covers 20 residues. V lost 1 base and J lost 0, with 25 bases in between. CDR3 residues: CASSLLSRDDRKLMNTEAFF. The CDR3 DNA reads as TGCGCCAGCAGCTTGCTATCCCGCGACGACAGGAAGCTAATGAACACTGAAGCTTTCTTT. Full variable domain (missing parts from reference TRBV5-1 and TRBJ1-1): KAGVTQTPRYLIKTRGQQVTLSCSPISGHRSVSWYQQTPGQGLQFLFEYFSETQRNKGNFPGRFSGRQFSNSRSEMNVSTLELGDSALYLCASSLLSRDDRKLMNTEAFFGQGTRLTVV.

The V and J genes are TRBV6-1 and TRBJ1-2, with D unclear. V was shortened by 3 bases and J by 6 bases, with 14 bases between the two germline ends. The CDR3 has 14 residues. Looked up from germline, CDR1 is MNHNS and CDR2 is SASEGT. The CDR3 sequence is CASSERLRGDGYTF. CDR3 nucleotides: TGTGCCAGCAGTGAGCGACTCCGGGGAGATGGCTACACCTTC.

The chain joins TRBV29-1 to TRBJ1-2, with 7 bases lining up with TRBD1. This CDR3 has 16 amino acids. Germline V lookup: CDR1 SQVTM, CDR2 ANQGSEA. V was clipped by 6 bases and J by 4 bases; unmatched bases: 17. CDR3 sequence: CSVQALSRDSFYGYTF. In nucleotides, the CDR3 is TGCAGCGTCCAGGCCCTCTCCCGGGACAGCTTCTATGGCTACACCTTC.

J is TRBJ2-1 and V is TRBV25-1, with a tentative D call TRBD2 (5 bases). Looked up from germline, CDR1 is MGHDK and CDR2 is SYGVNS. This CDR3 spans 14 amino acids. V dropped 8 bases and J dropped 3 bases, with 14 bases sitting between them. CDR3 in DNA: TGTGCCAGCTCTGAAACTAGAAACTACAATGAGCAGTTCTTC. The encoded protein is CASSETRNYNEQFF.

The chain has TRBV2 and TRBJ1-1, with D unclear. Trimming pared 8 bases from V and 0 bases from J, leaving 19 bases between. The CDR3 runs to 16 residues. Germline assignment: CDR1 SNHLY and CDR2 FYNNEI. Here the CDR3 reads CASSFIDGRLNTEAFF. CDR3 nucleotide sequence: TGTGCCAGCTCGTTCATAGATGGTAGATTGAACACTGAAGCTTTCTTT.

The chain carries TRBV7-8 and TRBJ1-3, with 9 bases that match TRBD1. The germline V gene encodes CDR1 SGHVS and CDR2 FQNEAQ. J lost 2 bases, V lost 1 base, and 12 bases had no gene match. The CDR3 is made up of 19 amino acids. The CDR3 protein is CASSLDGQGFAVAGNTIYF. The CDR3 DNA reads TGTGCCAGCAGCTTAGACGGACAGGGGTTTGCAGTAGCTGGAAACACCATATATTTT.

The chain combines TRBV7-2 with TRBJ1-1; D is perhaps TRBD1 (6 bases). V shed 4 bases and J shed 3 bases, with 18 bases lying between them. Germline lookup yields CDR1 SGHTA and CDR2 FQGNSA. The CDR3 has 16 amino acids. CDR3 protein: CASSSRGAGRDTEAFF. CDR3 sequence (DNA): TGTGCCAGCAGCTCTCGGGGGGCAGGGAGGGACACTGAAGCTTTCTTT.

The genes are TRBV7-9 and TRBJ2-5, with D perhaps matching TRBD2 (6 bases). This CDR3 comprises 15 residues. V dropped 2 bases and J dropped 2 bases, with 12 bases sitting between them. Germline assignment: CDR1 SEHNR and CDR2 FQNEAQ (reference sequence). CDR3 in amino acids: CASSLKGRGQETQYF. CDR3 bases: TGTGCCAGCAGCTTAAAAGGGCGGGGACAAGAGACCCAGTACTTC.

The V gene is TRBV18, the J gene TRBJ1-1; TRBD1 aligns across 7 bases. This CDR3 is 16 amino acids long. Germline loops: CDR1 KGHSH, CDR2 LQKENI. With 5 bases clipped from V and 4 bases from J, the junction kept 13 bases outside the gene matches. CDR3 amino acids: CASSTKGQLFATEAFF. The CDR3 DNA is TGTGCCAGCTCAACAAAGGGACAGCTTTTCGCCACTGAAGCTTTCTTT.

The chain uses TRBV28 and TRBJ1-1; D might be TRBD1 (5 bases). CDR3 length equals 13 residues. CDR1 and CDR2 (germline): MDHEN, SYDVKM. V lost 4 bases and J lost 5, with 11 bases in between. For the CDR3, the DNA is TGTGCCAGCAGTTCCGGAGGGGATACTGAAGCTTTCTTT. Encoded protein: CASSSGGDTEAFF. The variable domain in full, with the rest retrieved from reference TRBV28 and TRBJ1-1, is DVKVTQSSRYLVKRTGEKVFLECVQDMDHENMFWYRQDPGLGLRLIYFSYDVKMKEKGDIPEGYSVSREKKERFSLILESASTNQTSMYLCASSSGGDTEAFFGQGTRLTVV.

This clone was found once. This chain joins TRBV14 and TRBJ2-7; possibly TRBD2 for D (7 bases). Deletions cut 2 bases from V and 5 bases from J, with 16 bases between. Germline CDR1 SGHDN, CDR2 FVKESK. This CDR3 is built from 15 residues. The CDR3 is CASSQRTRWTDEQYF. In DNA form, the CDR3 reads TGTGCCAGCAGCCAAAGGACTAGATGGACAGACGAGCAGTACTTC.